This T cell receptor (beta chain) was retrieved from a study of T-cell memory formation after mild COVID-19. This CDR3 contains 14 residues. V lost 6 bases and J 7 bases, leaving 22 bases between the germline ends. Germline CDR1 and CDR2: DFQATT and SNEGSKA (reference sequence). MiXCR was run by TCRdb on the 5' RACE reads, yielding one entry per CDR3 protein. Of 270,000 or so distinct CDR3 sequences in the sample, around 17% were seen once. V and J are TRBV20-1 and TRBJ2-7; D gene ambiguous. The sequenced material came from PBMCs or a T cell subset sorted from them (not recorded which). The receptor was derived from a man between 18 and 35 years old who had mild COVID-19 (a few samples of this study predate the infection). Cell type and time point are not known. CDR3 amino acids: CSADPRGELREQYV. CDR3 nucleotides: TGCAGTGCCGATCCCCGTGGAGAGTTGCGGGAGCAGTACGTC.